This entry features one TCR beta chain sequence. Its antigen remains unidentified. With a J-beta primer mix and a sample-barcoded 5' primer, a second PCR ran roughly 6 to 11 cycles. TCRdb recomputed calls from the 5' RACE reads with MiXCR, one row per CDR3 protein. The data hold hundreds of thousands of distinct CDR3 sequences, with roughly three fifths observed a single time. The sample comes from a study of blood T cells in healthy people across ages. Whole-study results and caveats: Per million T cells, TCR beta diversity dropped about linearly as age rose.

The CDR3 is 17 amino acids. CDR1 is SGHDN and CDR2 is FVKESK in the germline V gene. The V gene end was trimmed by 4 bases and the J gene end by 0 bases; junction bases not matched to a gene: 8. The chain has TRBV14 and TRBJ2-5; 10 bases map to TRBD1. Specimen: blood. This clonotype was obtained from a man in his forties or fifties in good health. Here the CDR3 DNA reads TGTGCCAGCAGCCCGAACCCGGGACAGGGGAACCAAGAGACCCAGTACTTC. Protein sequence: CASSPNPGQGNQETQYF.